These 21 T cell receptor beta chains originate from one sample sequenced in a study of early T cells in non-severe SARS-CoV-2 infection. MiXCR was run by TCRdb on the 5' RACE reads, yielding one entry per CDR3 protein. The repertoire holds about 80,000 distinct CDR3 sequences, with 5% as singletons. The sample in question was whole blood, obtained at baseline. The receptors derive from an adult who was a healthcare worker with PCR-confirmed SARS-CoV-2 infection or an uninfected control (not recorded which).

This clonotype was counted a few times. The chain uses TRBV10-2 and TRBJ2-1, with a possible D match to TRBD2 (5 bases). V was cut by 2 bases and J by 10 bases, with 9 bases left in between. There are 12 residues in the CDR3. The germline gives CDR1 WSHSY, CDR2 SAAADI. The CDR3 reads CASSEPGREQFF. Here the CDR3 DNA reads TGCGCCAGCAGTGAGCCGGGAAGAGAGCAGTTCTTC.

This clonotype has a count of ten or more. The V call is TRBV2, the J call TRBJ2-5, with D unresolved. Trimming cost V 5 bases and J 5 bases, with 6 bases left between them. The CDR3 has 11 residues. In germline, CDR1 is SNHLY, CDR2 FYNNEI. The CDR3 DNA is TGTGCCAGCAGTTCAACGGAGACCCAGTACTTC. This gives the protein CASSSTETQYF.

This clonotype was recorded at least ten times. This sequence joins TRBV12-3 or TRBV12-4 and TRBJ1-5; 7 bases are a match to TRBD1. Trimming at V came to 4 bases and at J to 7 bases, leaving 4 bases not matched to a gene. The CDR3 runs 13 residues. CDR3 residues: CASSSGGDQPQHF. The CDR3 DNA follows: TGTGCCAGCAGTTCAGGGGGTGACCAGCCCCAGCATTTT.

This clonotype was observed at least ten times. The V call is TRBV7-9, the J call TRBJ2-5; D unclear. This CDR3 comprises 15 residues. The germline gives CDR1 SEHNR, CDR2 FQNEAQ (reference sequence). Trimming pared 3 bases from V and 3 bases from J, leaving 14 bases between. The CDR3 protein is CASSFVPGPKETQYF. CDR3 nucleotides: TGTGCCAGCAGCTTCGTTCCCGGCCCTAAAGAGACCCAGTACTTC.

This clonotype was counted many times. V gene TRBV3-1 combines with J gene TRBJ2-1; D remains ambiguous. V was pared by 2 bases and J by 10 bases, with 12 bases between. The CDR3 loop spans 13 amino acids. Germline CDR1 is LGHDT and CDR2 is YNNKEL (reference sequence). The CDR3 spells CASSQYKGSEQFF. For the CDR3, the DNA is TGTGCCAGCAGCCAATATAAAGGATCCGAGCAGTTCTTC.

In this sample, this clonotype turned up a few times. The chain has TRBV5-1 and TRBJ2-7; D is ambiguous. The CDR3 is made up of 15 amino acids. Trimming shortened V by 0 bases and J by 4 bases, and 14 bases separated the two germline ends. Per the germline V gene, CDR1 is SGHRS and CDR2 is YFSETQ. CDR3 sequence: CASSLAGDSWYEQYF. CDR3 nucleotide sequence: TGCGCCAGCAGCTTGGCCGGTGACTCCTGGTACGAGCAGTACTTC.

The chain links TRBV5-4 to TRBJ1-2; D is perhaps TRBD1 (5 bases). V was clipped by 0 bases and J by 4 bases, with 13 bases between them. Germline V gives CDR1 SGHNT, CDR2 YYREEE (reference sequence). The CDR3 runs 15 residues. The CDR3 region is CASSLAGGAGYGYTF. CDR3 nucleotides: TGTGCCAGCAGCTTGGCAGGAGGGGCGGGCTATGGCTACACCTTC.

This clonotype was seen ten or more times. The V and J genes are TRBV7-8 and TRBJ1-4, with D perhaps TRBD1 (5 bases). With 5 bases removed from V and 2 bases from J, the gap between germline ends came to 12 bases. This CDR3 has 15 residues. Germline V gene sequence: CDR1 SGHVS, CDR2 FQNEAQ. The CDR3 loop is CASSPQGLTNEKLFF. The CDR3 DNA reads as TGTGCCAGCAGCCCCCAGGGACTTACTAATGAAAAACTGTTTTTT.

This clonotype was seen at least ten times. The genes are TRBV5-1 and TRBJ2-1, with D tentatively TRBD2 (6 bases). The CDR3 loop spans 12 amino acids. Between the trimmed V and J ends, which lost 0 bases and 13 bases, there was a span of 11 bases. The germline V gene has CDR1 SGHRS and CDR2 YFSETQ. The CDR3 reads CASSLAGVGQFF. The CDR3 DNA reads as TGCGCCAGCAGCTTGGCGGGGGTAGGACAGTTCTTC. Full variable domain (missing parts from reference TRBV5-1 and TRBJ2-1): KAGVTQTPRYLIKTRGQQVTLSCSPISGHRSVSWYQQTPGQGLQFLFEYFSETQRNKGNFPGRFSGRQFSNSRSEMNVSTLELGDSALYLCASSLAGVGQFFGPGTRLTVL.

This clonotype came up a few times. The V gene is TRBV5-1, the J gene TRBJ2-1; 10 bases line up with TRBD2. J lost 1 base, V lost 2 bases, and 9 bases had no gene match. Germline V gene sequence: CDR1 SGHRS, CDR2 YFSETQ. There are 18 residues in the CDR3. The CDR3 sequence: CASSFPVAGGRSYNEQFF. Written as DNA, the CDR3 is TGCGCCAGCAGCTTTCCGGTAGCGGGAGGCCGATCCTACAATGAGCAGTTCTTC.

This clonotype is large in the sample. The chain is built from TRBV27 and TRBJ2-7; 9 bases align to TRBD1. CDR1 is MNHEY, CDR2 SMNVEV, per germline (reference sequence). This CDR3 has 15 residues. V shed 7 bases, J shed 3 bases, and the junction held 10 bases outside the gene matches. This CDR3 reads CASNSVGQGLYEQYF. The CDR3 DNA sequence: TGTGCCAGCAATTCCGTGGGACAGGGCCTCTACGAGCAGTACTTC.

This clonotype was seen a few times. The J gene is TRBJ2-2, the V gene TRBV7-2, with 10 bases identical to TRBD2. V lost 3 bases, J lost 4 bases, and 11 bases stayed unmatched. The CDR3 runs 18 residues. Germline V gives CDR1 SGHTA, CDR2 FQGNSA. CDR3 sequence: CASSLDWEREGPTGELFF. CDR3 nucleotides: TGTGCCAGCAGCTTGGACTGGGAGCGGGAGGGCCCCACCGGGGAGCTGTTTTTT.

The rearrangement joins TRBV12-3 or TRBV12-4 to TRBJ1-5, with 7 bases identical to TRBD1. Germline trimming cut 6 bases from V and 4 bases from J; bases unmatched to any gene: 12. The CDR3 consists of 16 residues. In DNA form, the CDR3 reads TGTGCCAGCAGGGCTGCCGCGGGACAGTTAAATCAGCCCCAGCATTTT. Its protein product is CASRAAAGQLNQPQHF.

At least ten counts were recorded for this clonotype. This sequence joins TRBV18 and TRBJ2-5, with TRBD1 identical over 7 bases. The CDR3 totals 15 residues. After removal of 3 bases from V and 1 base from J, the junction contained 5 bases not matched to a gene. Per the germline V gene, CDR1 is KGHSH and CDR2 is LQKENI. The CDR3 loop is CASSPWDRLQETQYF. The CDR3 DNA is TGTGCCAGCTCACCTTGGGACAGACTCCAAGAGACCCAGTACTTC. The full variable domain, with the rest looked up from reference TRBV18 and TRBJ2-5, is NAGVMQNPRHLVRRRGQEARLRCSPMKGHSHVYWYRQLPEEGLKFMVYLQKENIIDESGMPKERFSAEFPKEGPSILRIQQVVRGDSAAYFCASSPWDRLQETQYFGPGTRLLVL.

A few counts support this clonotype. The CDR3 nucleotides are TGCAGCGTTGACGTCCAGGGAGGAAGCAATCAGCCCCAGCATTTT. This codes for CSVDVQGGSNQPQHF. The gene calls are TRBV29-1 and TRBJ1-5, with D tentatively TRBD1 (5 bases). Germline-derived CDR1 and CDR2 are SQVTM and ANQGSEA. V was pared by 3 bases and J by 1 base, with 13 bases between. This CDR3 spans 15 amino acids.

This clonotype was recorded at least ten times. The chain is built from TRBV10-1 and TRBJ2-7, with D possibly matching TRBD1 (5 bases). The V and J ends lost 2 bases and 4 bases respectively, with 12 bases between them. Germline loops: CDR1 WNHNN, CDR2 SYGVQD (reference sequence). This CDR3 spans 14 amino acids. The CDR3 DNA reads TGCGCCAGCAGTGAGAATACAGGACGGTACGAGCAGTACTTC. It yields the protein CASSENTGRYEQYF.

This clonotype appeared many times. The V and J genes are TRBV19 and TRBJ2-4; D ambiguous. The V and J ends lost 3 bases and 7 bases respectively, with 7 bases between them. The CDR3 totals 12 residues. The germline CDR1 and CDR2 sequences are LNHDA and SQIVND (reference sequence). The CDR3 here is CASSMNVNIQYF. CDR3 coding DNA: TGTGCCAGTAGTATGAATGTGAACATTCAGTACTTC.

This clonotype has a handful of counts. V usage is TRBV30 and J usage is TRBJ2-3; D call uncertain. CDR3 length: 10 amino acids. Germline loops: CDR1 GTSNPN, CDR2 SVGIG (reference sequence). Trimming took 4 bases from V and 2 from J, leaving 1 base between them. The CDR3: CAWNTDTQYF. As DNA, the CDR3 is TGTGCCTGGAACACAGATACGCAGTATTTT.

At least ten counts were recorded for this clonotype. The V gene is TRBV7-2, the J gene TRBJ2-7; weak D call: TRBD1 (6 bases). V was cut by 5 bases and J by 2 bases, with 13 bases left in between. The CDR3 has 14 residues. The germline gives CDR1 SGHTA, CDR2 FQGNSA. This CDR3 reads CASSPTGGTYEQYF. The DNA for the CDR3 is TGTGCCAGCAGCCCGACAGGAGGAACCTACGAGCAGTACTTC.

This clonotype was seen at least ten times. The V and J genes are TRBV29-1 and TRBJ2-3; maybe TRBD2 (7 bases). The CDR3 is 14 amino acids. Between the trimmed V and J ends, which lost 7 bases and 1 base, there was a span of 15 bases. Germline V gives CDR1 SQVTM, CDR2 ANQGSEA. This chain's CDR3 is CSGGGRWGTDTQYF. CDR3 sequence (DNA): TGCAGCGGCGGGGGCAGGTGGGGCACAGATACGCAGTATTTT.

By share, this clonotype counts as medium-sized. This chain links TRBV7-9 with TRBJ2-3, with D possibly matching TRBD2 (5 bases). V was pared by 5 bases and J by 7 bases, with 13 bases between. The CDR3 totals 13 residues. CDR1 and CDR2 (germline): SEHNR, FQNEAQ (reference sequence). CDR3 amino acids: CASSRGPANTQYF. DNA for the CDR3: TGTGCCAGCAGCCGAGGGCCGGCAAATACGCAGTATTTT.